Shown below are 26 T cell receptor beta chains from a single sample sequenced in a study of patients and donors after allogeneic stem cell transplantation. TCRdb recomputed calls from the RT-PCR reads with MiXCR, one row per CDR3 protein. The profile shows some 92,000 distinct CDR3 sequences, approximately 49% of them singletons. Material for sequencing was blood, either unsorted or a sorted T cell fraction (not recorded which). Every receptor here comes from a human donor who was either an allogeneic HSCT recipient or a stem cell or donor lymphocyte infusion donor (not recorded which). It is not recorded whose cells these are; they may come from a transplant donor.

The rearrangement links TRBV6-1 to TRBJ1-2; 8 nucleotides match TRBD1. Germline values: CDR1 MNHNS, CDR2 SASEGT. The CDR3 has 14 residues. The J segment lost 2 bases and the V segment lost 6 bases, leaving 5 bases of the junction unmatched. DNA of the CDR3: TGTGCCAGCAGAGACAGGGGACTGAACTATGGCTACACCTTC. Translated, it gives CASRDRGLNYGYTF.

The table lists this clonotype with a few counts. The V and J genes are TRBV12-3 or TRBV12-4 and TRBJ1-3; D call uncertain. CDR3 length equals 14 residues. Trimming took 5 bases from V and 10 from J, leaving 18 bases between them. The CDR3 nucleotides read TGTGCCAGCAGTCCAACTCCCGCGGTGGGAACCATATATTTT. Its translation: CASSPTPAVGTIYF.

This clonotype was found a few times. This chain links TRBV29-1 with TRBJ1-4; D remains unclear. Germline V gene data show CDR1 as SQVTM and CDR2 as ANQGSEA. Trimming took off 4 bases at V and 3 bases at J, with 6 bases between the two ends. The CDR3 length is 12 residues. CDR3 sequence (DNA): TGCAGCGTTGGACAAGCTAATGAAAAACTGTTTTTT. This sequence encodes CSVGQANEKLFF.

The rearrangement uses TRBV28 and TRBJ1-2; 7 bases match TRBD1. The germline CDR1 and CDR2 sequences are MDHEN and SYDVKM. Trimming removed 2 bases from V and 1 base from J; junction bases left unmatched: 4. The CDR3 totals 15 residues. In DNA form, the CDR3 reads TGTGCCAGCAGTTTAGACAGGGTCGATAACTATGGCTACACCTTC. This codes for CASSLDRVDNYGYTF.

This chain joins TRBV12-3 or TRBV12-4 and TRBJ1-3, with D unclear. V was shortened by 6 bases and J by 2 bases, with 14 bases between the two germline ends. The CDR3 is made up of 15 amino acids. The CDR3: CASSFWTRPGNTIYF. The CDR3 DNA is TGTGCCAGCAGCTTTTGGACTCGCCCTGGAAACACCATATATTTT.

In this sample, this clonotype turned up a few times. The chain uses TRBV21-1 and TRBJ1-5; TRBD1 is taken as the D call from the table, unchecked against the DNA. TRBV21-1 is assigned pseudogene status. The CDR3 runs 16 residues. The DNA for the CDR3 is TGTGCCAGCAGCGAAGACGAGACAGGGCGAAATCAGCCCCAGCATTTT. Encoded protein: CASSEDETGRNQPQHF.

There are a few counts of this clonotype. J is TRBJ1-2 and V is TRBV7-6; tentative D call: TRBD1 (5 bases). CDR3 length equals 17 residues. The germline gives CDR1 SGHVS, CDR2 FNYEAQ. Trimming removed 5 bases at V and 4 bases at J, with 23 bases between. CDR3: CASSPLGVNRPLYGYTF. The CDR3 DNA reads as TGTGCCAGCAGCCCACTGGGGGTAAATCGGCCCCTCTATGGCTACACCTTC.

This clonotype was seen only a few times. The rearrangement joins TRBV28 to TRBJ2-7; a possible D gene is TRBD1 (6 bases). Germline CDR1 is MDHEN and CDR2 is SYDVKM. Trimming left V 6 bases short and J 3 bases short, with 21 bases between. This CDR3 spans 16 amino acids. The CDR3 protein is CASRPIGQLIYYEQYF. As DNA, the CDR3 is TGTGCCAGCAGGCCAATCGGACAGCTGATATACTACGAGCAGTACTTC.

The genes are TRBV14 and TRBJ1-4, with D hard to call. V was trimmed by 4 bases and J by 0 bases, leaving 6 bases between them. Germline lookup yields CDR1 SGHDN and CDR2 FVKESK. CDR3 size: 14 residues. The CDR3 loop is CASSLSPTNEKLFF. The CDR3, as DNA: TGTGCCAGCAGCCTATCACCAACTAATGAAAAACTGTTTTTT.

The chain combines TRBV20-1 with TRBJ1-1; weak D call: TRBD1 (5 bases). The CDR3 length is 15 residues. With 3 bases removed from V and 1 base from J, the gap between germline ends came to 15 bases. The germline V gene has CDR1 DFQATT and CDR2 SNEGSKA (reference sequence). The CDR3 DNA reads TGCAGTGCTAGTATCGTTTTCGGGGGGAACACTGAAGCTTTCTTT. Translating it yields CSASIVFGGNTEAFF.

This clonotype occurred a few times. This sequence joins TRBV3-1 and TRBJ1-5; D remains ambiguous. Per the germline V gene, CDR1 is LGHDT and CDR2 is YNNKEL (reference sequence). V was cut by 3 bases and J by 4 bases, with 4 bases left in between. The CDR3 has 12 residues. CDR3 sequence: CASSQQNQPQHF. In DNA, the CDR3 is TGTGCCAGCAGCCAGCAAAATCAGCCCCAGCATTTT.

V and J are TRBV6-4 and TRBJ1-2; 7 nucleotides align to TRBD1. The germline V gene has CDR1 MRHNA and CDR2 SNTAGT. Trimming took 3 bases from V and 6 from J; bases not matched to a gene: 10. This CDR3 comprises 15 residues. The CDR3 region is CASSEKGVRGNGYTF. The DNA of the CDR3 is TGTGCCAGCAGTGAGAAGGGGGTCAGGGGGAATGGCTACACCTTC.

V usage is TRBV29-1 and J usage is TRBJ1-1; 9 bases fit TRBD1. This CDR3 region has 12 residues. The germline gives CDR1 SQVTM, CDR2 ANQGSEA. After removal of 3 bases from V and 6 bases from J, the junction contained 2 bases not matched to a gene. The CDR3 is CSVDDRGSEAFF. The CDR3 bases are TGCAGCGTTGACGACAGGGGGTCTGAAGCTTTCTTT.

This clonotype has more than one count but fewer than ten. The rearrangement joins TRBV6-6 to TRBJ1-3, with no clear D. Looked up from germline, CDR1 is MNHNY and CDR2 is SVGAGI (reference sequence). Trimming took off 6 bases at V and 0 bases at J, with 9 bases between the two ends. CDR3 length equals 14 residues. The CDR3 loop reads CASSPRYSGNTIYF. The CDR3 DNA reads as TGTGCCAGCAGCCCTCGATACTCTGGAAACACCATATATTTT.

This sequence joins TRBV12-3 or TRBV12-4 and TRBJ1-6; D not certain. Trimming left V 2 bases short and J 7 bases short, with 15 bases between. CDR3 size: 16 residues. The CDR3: CASSLWQTSINSPLHF. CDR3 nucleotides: TGTGCCAGCAGTTTATGGCAGACTTCTATAAATTCACCCCTCCACTTT.

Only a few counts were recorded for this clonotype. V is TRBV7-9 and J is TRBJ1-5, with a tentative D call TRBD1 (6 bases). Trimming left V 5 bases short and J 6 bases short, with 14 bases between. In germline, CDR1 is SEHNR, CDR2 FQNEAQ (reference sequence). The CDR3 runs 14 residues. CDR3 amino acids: CASSAQGSGQPQHF. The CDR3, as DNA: TGTGCCAGCAGCGCACAGGGATCTGGTCAGCCCCAGCATTTT.

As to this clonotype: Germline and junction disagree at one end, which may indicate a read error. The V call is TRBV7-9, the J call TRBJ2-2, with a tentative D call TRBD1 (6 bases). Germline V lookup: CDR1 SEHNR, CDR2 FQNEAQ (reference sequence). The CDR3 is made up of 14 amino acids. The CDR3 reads CASILQGNTGELFF. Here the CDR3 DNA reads TGTGCCAGCATCTTACAGGGGAACACCGGGGAGCTGTTTTTT. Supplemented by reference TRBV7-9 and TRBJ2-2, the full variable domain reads DTGVSQNPRHKITKRGQNVTFRCDPISEHNRLYWYRQTLGQGPEFLTYFQNEAQLEKSRLLSDRFSAERPKGSFSTLEIQRTEQGDSAMYLCASILQGNTGELFFGEGSRLTVL.

The CDR3 loop reads CATSRVGSFNEKLFF. DNA for the CDR3: TGTGCCACCAGCAGAGTGGGCAGCTTCAATGAAAAACTGTTTTTT. The V and J genes are TRBV15 and TRBJ1-4, with D unclear. CDR1 and CDR2 from the germline V gene are LNHNV and YYDKDF (reference sequence). V was cut by 1 base and J by 5 bases, with 11 bases left in between. This CDR3 comprises 15 residues. Full variable domain (outside the CDR3, taken from reference TRBV15 and TRBJ1-4): DAMVIQNPRYQVTQFGKPVTLSCSQTLNHNVMYWYQQKSSQAPKLLFHYYDKDFNNEADTPDNFQSRRPNTSFCFLDIRSPGLGDTAMYLCATSRVGSFNEKLFFGSGTQLSVL.

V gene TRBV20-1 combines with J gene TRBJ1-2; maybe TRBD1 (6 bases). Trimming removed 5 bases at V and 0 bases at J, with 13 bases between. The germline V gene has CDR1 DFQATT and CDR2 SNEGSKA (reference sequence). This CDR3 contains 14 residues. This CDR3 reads CSAPVGGANYGYTF. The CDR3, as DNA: TGCAGTGCTCCCGTCGGGGGCGCTAACTATGGCTACACCTTC.

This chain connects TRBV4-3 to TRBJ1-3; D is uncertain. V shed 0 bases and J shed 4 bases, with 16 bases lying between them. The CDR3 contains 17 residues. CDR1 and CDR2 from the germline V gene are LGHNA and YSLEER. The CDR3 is CASSQDQRTVYGNTIYF. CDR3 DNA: TGCGCCAGCAGCCAAGACCAGAGAACAGTATACGGAAACACCATATATTTT.

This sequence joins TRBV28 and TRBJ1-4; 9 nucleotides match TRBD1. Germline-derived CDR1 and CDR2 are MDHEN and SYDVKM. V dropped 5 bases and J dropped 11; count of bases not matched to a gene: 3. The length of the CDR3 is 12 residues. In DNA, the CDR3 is TGTGCCAGCAGTACCGACAGGGGGAAACTGTTTTTT. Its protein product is CASSTDRGKLFF.

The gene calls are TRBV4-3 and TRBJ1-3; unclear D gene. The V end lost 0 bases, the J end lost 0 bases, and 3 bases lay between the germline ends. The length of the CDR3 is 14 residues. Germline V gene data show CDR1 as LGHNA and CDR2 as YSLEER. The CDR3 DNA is TGCGCCAGCAGCCAAGATGTCTCTGGAAACACCATATATTTT. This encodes CASSQDVSGNTIYF.

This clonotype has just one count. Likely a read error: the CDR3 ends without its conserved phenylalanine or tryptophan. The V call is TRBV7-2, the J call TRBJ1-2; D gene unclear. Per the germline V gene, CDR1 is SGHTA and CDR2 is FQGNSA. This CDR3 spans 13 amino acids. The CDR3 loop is CVAGSTLPYGYTL. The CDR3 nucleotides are TGCGTGGCCGGGTCAACCCTCCCCTATGGCTACACCCTC.

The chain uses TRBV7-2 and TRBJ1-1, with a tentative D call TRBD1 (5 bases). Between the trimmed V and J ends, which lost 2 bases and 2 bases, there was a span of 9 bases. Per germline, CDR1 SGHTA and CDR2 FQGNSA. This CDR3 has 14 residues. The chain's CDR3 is CASSLMTANTEAFF. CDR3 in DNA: TGTGCCAGCAGCTTAATGACAGCCAACACTGAAGCTTTCTTT.

In DNA form, the CDR3 reads TGTGCCAGCAGCTTAAAACGCCGCACAGATACGCAGTATTTT. Its translation is CASSLKRRTDTQYF. The chain carries TRBV7-9 and TRBJ2-3; D gene uncertain. Germline CDR1 is SEHNR and CDR2 is FQNEAQ (reference sequence). The V end was cut by 2 bases, the J end by 1 base, with 7 bases between. The CDR3 covers 14 residues.

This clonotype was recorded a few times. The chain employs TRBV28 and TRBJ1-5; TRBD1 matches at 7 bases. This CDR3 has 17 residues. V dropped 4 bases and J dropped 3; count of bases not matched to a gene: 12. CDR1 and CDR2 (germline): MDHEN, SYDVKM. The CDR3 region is CASSYTSGTVVNQPQHF. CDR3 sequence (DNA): TGTGCCAGCAGTTATACTTCCGGGACAGTGGTCAATCAGCCCCAGCATTTT.